Shown below are 7 T cell receptor beta chains from a single sample sequenced in a study of preoperative IRX-2 immunotherapy in early breast cancer. The treatment was: preoperative locoregional IRX-2 cytokine immunotherapy. TCRdb keeps only in-frame clones here, not all; method: immunoSEQ multiplex PCR. The table records tens of thousands of clones, 85% to 90% of them present only once. This sample was obtained from a patient treated with IRX-2 immunotherapy. The receptors come from a human donor with breast cancer.

V usage is TRBV6-5 and J usage is TRBJ1-4; D is undetermined. The CDR3 extends over 15 amino acids. The germline V gene encodes CDR1 MNHEY and CDR2 SVGAGI. Trimming pared 2 bases from V and 2 bases from J, leaving 9 bases between. In nucleotides, the CDR3 is TGTGCCAGCAGTTACAGGTCAAGCACTAATGAAAAACTGTTTTTT. It codes for CASSYRSSTNEKLFF.

The chain has TRBV5-4 and TRBJ2-5, with D possibly being TRBD1 (6 bases). The CDR3 length is 14 residues. Germline CDR1 reads SGHNT; CDR2 reads YYREEE (reference sequence). The ends were cut back, 0 bases at V and 3 bases at J, with 9 bases in the middle. The CDR3 loop reads CASSLAQGKETQYF. The DNA for the CDR3 is TGTGCCAGCAGCTTGGCACAGGGTAAAGAGACCCAGTACTTC.

The chain employs TRBV7-6 and TRBJ1-3; tentatively, D is TRBD1 (6 bases). This CDR3 has 18 amino acids. V was cut by 7 bases and J by 3 bases, with 25 bases left in between. Germline CDR1 and CDR2: SGHVS and FNYEAQ. The CDR3 region has the DNA TGTGCCAGCACCCGCGGGCCCCGGACAGAGCTCGGTGGAAACACCATATATTTT. It specifies CASTRGPRTELGGNTIYF.

The chain combines TRBV4-3 with TRBJ2-7; 9 bases are shared with TRBD2. The CDR3 length is 15 residues. Germline V gene lookup returns CDR1 LGHNA and CDR2 YSLEER. V lost 1 base, J lost 3 bases, and 4 bases stayed unmatched. The CDR3 DNA sequence: TGCGCCAGCAGCCAAGCTAGCGGGGTTTTCTACGAGCAGTACTTC. Residues: CASSQASGVFYEQYF.

This chain uses TRBV7-2 with TRBJ1-5; D remains ambiguous. The CDR3 totals 13 residues. The V gene's germline CDR1 is SGHTA and CDR2 FQGNSA. V was pared by 3 bases and J by 6 bases, with 9 bases between. This chain's CDR3 is CASSFGRVQPQHF. CDR3 DNA: TGTGCCAGCAGCTTCGGGCGGGTTCAGCCCCAGCATTTT.

This sequence joins TRBV28 and TRBJ2-5; no definite D call. There are 15 residues in the CDR3. V dropped 2 bases and J dropped 0 bases, with 10 bases sitting between them. Germline V gene lookup returns CDR1 MDHEN and CDR2 SYDVKM. Here the CDR3 DNA reads TGTGCCAGCAGTTTAAGTAAGGGCTACCAAGAGACCCAGTACTTC. Protein sequence: CASSLSKGYQETQYF.

The chain uses TRBV29-1 and TRBJ2-7; 8 bases match TRBD1. Per the germline V gene, CDR1 is SQVTM and CDR2 is ANQGSEA. There are 12 residues in the CDR3. The V segment lost 6 bases and the J segment 3 bases; nucleotides outside the gene matches: 4. The CDR3, as DNA: TGCAGCGTGATACAGGGGGACTACGAGCAGTACTTC. Translation gives CSVIQGDYEQYF.